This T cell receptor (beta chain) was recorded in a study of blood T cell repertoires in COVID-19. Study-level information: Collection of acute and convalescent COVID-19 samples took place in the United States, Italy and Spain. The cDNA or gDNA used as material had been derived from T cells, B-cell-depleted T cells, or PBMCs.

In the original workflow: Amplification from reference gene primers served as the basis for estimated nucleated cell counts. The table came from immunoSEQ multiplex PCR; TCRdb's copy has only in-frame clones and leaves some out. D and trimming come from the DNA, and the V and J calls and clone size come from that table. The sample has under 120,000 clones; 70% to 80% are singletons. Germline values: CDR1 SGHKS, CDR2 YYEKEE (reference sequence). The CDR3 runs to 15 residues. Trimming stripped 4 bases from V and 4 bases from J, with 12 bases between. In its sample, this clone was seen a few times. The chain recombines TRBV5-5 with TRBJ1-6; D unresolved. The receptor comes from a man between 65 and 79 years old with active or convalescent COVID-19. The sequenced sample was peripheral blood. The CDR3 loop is CASSEQNLYNSPLHF. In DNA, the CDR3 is TGTGCCAGCAGCGAACAGAATTTATATAATTCACCCCTCCACTTT.